The present T cell receptor (beta chain) was sequenced within a study of cytomegalovirus exposure and HLA in healthy donors. PCR amplification relied on 60 Vbeta primers (plus 13 Jbeta primers). Only in-frame clones appear in the TCRdb table, and some are missing; sequencing was by immunoSEQ multiplex PCR. The data hold around 150,000 clones, with roughly 78% observed a single time. The CDR3 is made up of 12 amino acids. Germline lookup yields CDR1 SGHAT and CDR2 FQNNGV. With 0 bases removed from V and 8 bases from J, the gap between germline ends came to 4 bases. This clone has only one observation. The chain links TRBV11-2 to TRBJ1-4; D ambiguous. The sequencing input was PBMCs. The receptor was derived from a man aged 45-60 years in good health and CMV-seropositive. CDR3 region: CASSLDLEKLFF. The CDR3 DNA reads as TGTGCCAGCAGCTTAGATCTGGAAAAACTGTTTTTT.